The sequence of this T cell receptor (beta chain) was determined in a study of blood T cells in healthy people across ages. A second about 6 to 12 cycle PCR used barcoded and J-beta primers. Each cDNA molecule was tagged by a template-switch adaptor with 12 random nucleotides. TCRdb analysed the 5' RACE reads with MiXCR anew, one entry per CDR3 protein. The table includes 800,000 to 950,000 distinct CDR3 sequences, 30% to 45% detected once. There were at least 5.5 micrograms of total RNA extracted from every sample. The CDR3 is 16 amino acids. Trimming took off 6 bases at V and 6 bases at J, with 23 bases between the two ends. CDR1 and CDR2 from the germline V gene are DFQATT and SNEGSKA (reference sequence).

The rearrangement uses TRBV20-1 and TRBJ2-2; the D gene is possibly TRBD2 (6 bases). The clonotype comes from a man aged 18 to 30 in good health. Sequencing used blood. CDR3: CSAPYAASVVSGELFF. In DNA, the CDR3 is TGCAGTGCCCCCTATGCAGCTAGCGTCGTCTCCGGGGAGCTGTTTTTT.